This T cell receptor (beta chain) was identified during a study of memory CD4+ T cells and cytomegalovirus serostatus. Single viable CD3+CD4+CD8-CD45RO+ cells were sorted as the memory CD4+ T cells. Assay: immunoSEQ multiplex PCR; the TCRdb copy retains only in-frame clones and omits some. Of fewer than 35,000 clones in the sample, around 72% are singletons; the top ten hold approximately 0.7%. Only one count was recorded for this clone. Germline CDR1 and CDR2: SGHRS and YFSETQ. The ends were cut back, 1 base at V and 5 bases at J, with 9 bases in the middle. This CDR3 has 14 residues. The sequence was obtained from an adult in good health and CMV-seronegative. The rearrangement joins TRBV5-1 to TRBJ1-4, with TRBD1 as a possible D gene (5 bases). Input material: memory CD4+ T cells from blood. The CDR3, as DNA: TGCGCCAGCAGCTTGCTTGGGGGGAATGAAAAACTGTTTTTT. Protein sequence: CASSLLGGNEKLFF.